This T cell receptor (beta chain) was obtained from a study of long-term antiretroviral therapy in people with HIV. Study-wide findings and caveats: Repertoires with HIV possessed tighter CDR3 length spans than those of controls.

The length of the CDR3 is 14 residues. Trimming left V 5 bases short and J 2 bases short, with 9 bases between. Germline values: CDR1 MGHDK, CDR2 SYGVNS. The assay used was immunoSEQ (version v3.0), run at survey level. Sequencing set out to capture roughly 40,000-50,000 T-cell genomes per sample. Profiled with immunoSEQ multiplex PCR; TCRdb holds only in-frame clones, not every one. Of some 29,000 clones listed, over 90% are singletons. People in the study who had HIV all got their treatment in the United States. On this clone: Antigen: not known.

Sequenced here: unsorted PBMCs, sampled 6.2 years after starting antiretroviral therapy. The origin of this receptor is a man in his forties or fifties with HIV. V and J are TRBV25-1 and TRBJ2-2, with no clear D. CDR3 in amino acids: CASSSPPNTGELFF. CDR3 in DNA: TGTGCCAGCAGTTCGCCACCAAACACCGGGGAGCTGTTTTTT.